This TCR beta chain was profiled in a study of blood T cell repertoires in COVID-19. About the research overall: Samples of COVID-19 (acute and convalescent) were obtained from the United States, Italy and Spain. PBMCs, B-cell-depleted T cells, or T cells provided the cDNA or gDNA that made up the material.

Profiled with immunoSEQ multiplex PCR; TCRdb holds only in-frame clones, not every one. The profile shows around 64,000 clones, 87% of them singletons. This CDR3 region has 13 residues. Germline CDR1 reads SQVTM; CDR2 reads ANQGSEA. The junction had 6 bases not matched to a gene; V was cut back by 7 bases and J by 3 bases. The specimen sequenced was peripheral blood. This chain links TRBV29-1 with TRBJ1-5; TRBD1 agrees at 7 bases. This TCR was sampled from a man older than 75 in a cohort sampled during active COVID-19. The DNA for the CDR3 is TGCAGCGCCCGACAGGGTTCCAATCAGCCCCAGCATTTT. This codes for CSARQGSNQPQHF.